A single sample is the source of the 18 T cell receptor beta chains below, sequenced in a study of tumor-infiltrating lymphocytes in oesophageal squamous cell carcinoma. TCRdb reprocessed the PCR reads with MiXCR, giving one entry per CDR3 protein. The sample lists roughly 13,000 distinct CDR3 sequences; roughly 47% were seen once. The sample consisted of blood. The receptors were sampled from a male donor with esophageal squamous cell carcinoma.

The chain joins TRBV7-8 to TRBJ2-1; D is unresolved. Germline V gene lookup returns CDR1 SGHVS and CDR2 FQNEAQ. V was clipped by 7 bases and J by 6 bases, with 10 bases between them. This CDR3 has 12 residues. CDR3 amino acids: CASTFAPNEQFF. In nucleotides, the CDR3 is TGTGCCAGCACCTTTGCCCCCAATGAGCAGTTCTTC.

This clonotype was seen many times. This chain links TRBV12-3 or TRBV12-4 with TRBJ1-5; 9 nucleotides match TRBD1. Trimming cost V 6 bases and J 6 bases; bases outside gene matches: 6. The CDR3 covers 14 residues. DNA for the CDR3: TGTGCCAGCAGAGAACAGGGGGCGAGTCAGCCCCAGCATTTT. It encodes CASREQGASQPQHF.

The table lists this clonotype with many counts. A much larger clone sits a single nucleotide away, making a read error possible. The chain uses TRBV6-1 and TRBJ2-5; the D gene is possibly TRBD1 (5 bases). CDR3 length equals 13 residues. CDR1 is MNHNS, CDR2 SASEGT, per germline. Trimming took 6 bases from V and 11 from J, leaving 19 bases between them. CDR3 coding DNA: TGTGCCAGCAGCAAGGGGATCTGGAATGAGCAGTACTTC. Translated, it gives CASSKGIWNEQYF.

Remarks on this clonotype: A much bigger clone sits one base away, suggesting this may be a read error. Likely a read error: the CDR3 ends without its conserved phenylalanine or tryptophan. The gene calls are TRBV19 and TRBJ2-3; no reliable D call. V lost 10 bases and J 1 base, leaving 9 bases between the germline ends. This CDR3 region has 12 residues. Germline V gene sequence: CDR1 LNHDA, CDR2 SQIVND (reference sequence). The CDR3 DNA reads TGTGCCACAAGCGAACGCACAGATACGCAGTATTTG. Protein product: CATSERTDTQYL.

The table lists this clonotype with a few counts. The junction departs from the called germline gene at one end, perhaps through a read error. V usage is TRBV24-1 and J usage is TRBJ2-1; no clear D. This CDR3 is built from 9 residues. Germline CDR1 reads KGHDR; CDR2 reads SFDVKD. The CDR3 DNA reads TGTGCCACCAGTGATTTTAAGGAGTTC. It codes for CATSDFKEF.

This clonotype has only one observation. This rearrangement joins TRBV10-3 to TRBJ2-1; 9 bases match TRBD1. CDR3 length: 14 amino acids. Unmatched junction bases numbered 7, after V lost 8 bases and J lost 5 bases. The germline gives CDR1 ENHRY, CDR2 SYGVKD. As DNA, the CDR3 is TGTGCCATCCACCGGACAGGGGAGGACAATGAGCAGTTCTTC. The encoded protein is CAIHRTGEDNEQFF.

The chain couples TRBV7-8 to TRBJ2-3; D tentatively fits TRBD1 or TRBD2 (5 bases each). The CDR3 length is 14 residues. Trimming pared 3 bases from V and 2 bases from J, leaving 9 bases between. CDR1 and CDR2 (germline): SGHVS, FQNEAQ. The CDR3 DNA follows: TGTGCCAGCAGCTTGGGACCGAACACAGATACGCAGTATTTT. Translating it yields CASSLGPNTDTQYF.

This clonotype was seen only a few times. The rearrangement links TRBV11-2 to TRBJ2-1; 9 nucleotides match TRBD2. Near its end, the DNA agrees better with TRBJ2-7, so the J call may be wrong. Germline V gene data show CDR1 as SGHAT and CDR2 as FQNNGV. CDR3 length: 23 amino acids. The CDR3 DNA is TGTGCCAGCAGCTTAGGGTTTAGGACCCCTGGGATAGCGGGAGTTTTTAGCCCCTACGAGCAGTACTTC. It codes for CASSLGFRTPGIAGVFSPYEQYF.

This clonotype has ten or more counts. The rearrangement joins TRBV10-3 to TRBJ2-3; TRBD2 is a possible D gene (6 bases). The length of the CDR3 is 14 residues. Per germline, CDR1 ENHRY and CDR2 SYGVKD. V lost 3 bases and J 4 bases, leaving 11 bases between the germline ends. CDR3 coding DNA: TGTGCCATCAGTGAAATGGAGGGACCAGATACGCAGTATTTT. As protein: CAISEMEGPDTQYF.

Many counts were recorded for this clonotype. The chain recombines TRBV11-3 with TRBJ2-2; 9 nucleotides agree with TRBD2. The CDR3 covers 16 residues. In germline, CDR1 is SGHNT, CDR2 YENEEA. Germline trimming cut 5 bases from V and 6 bases from J; bases unmatched to any gene: 10. The DNA for the CDR3 is TGTGCCAGCAGCCCACCGGGCGGGAGGGCCGCCGGGGAGCTGTTTTTT. Amino acids: CASSPPGGRAAGELFF.

In regard to this clonotype: The final CDR3 position lacks the conserved phenylalanine or tryptophan, pointing to a likely read error. The DNA is left out, because the CDR3 cannot be placed on it with certainty; the CDR3 is given as TCRdb lists it. The rearrangement joins TRBV10-3 to TRBJ2-5; TRBD1 is the table's D call and was not checked against the DNA. The CDR3 sequence runs 16 residues, both termini included. CDR1 is ENHRY, CDR2 SYGVKD, per germline. The CDR3 sequence is CAISVRDNQSPLHFGN.

On this clonotype: This clone may be a read error of a much larger clone one base away. V and J are TRBV7-3 and TRBJ2-5, with 9 positions matching TRBD1. This CDR3 is built from 15 residues. J was trimmed by 11 bases and V by 4 bases; bases with no gene match: 14. Germline CDR1 is SGHTA and CDR2 is FQGTGA. The CDR3 region is CASSSGTGIENEQYF. The CDR3, as DNA: TGTGCCAGCAGCTCAGGGACAGGGATTGAGAATGAGCAGTACTTC.

Ten or more counts support this clonotype. A much bigger clone sits one base away, suggesting this may be a read error. The V and J genes are TRBV7-9 and TRBJ2-1, with 7 positions matching TRBD2. The end of the DNA is better explained by TRBJ2-7, so the J call may be wrong. The germline CDR1 and CDR2 sequences are SEHNR and FQNEAQ (reference sequence). The CDR3 is made up of 14 amino acids. The CDR3 region is CASSLALAYNEQYF. The CDR3 bases are TGTGCCAGCAGCTTAGCACTAGCGTACAATGAGCAGTACTTC.

CDR3 DNA: TGTGCCAGCAGCGAACCCGGACAGGGGGCCTACAATGAGCAGTACTTC. It specifies CASSEPGQGAYNEQYF. The rearrangement joins TRBV6-1 to TRBJ2-1; the match to TRBD1 covers 11 bases. With the DNA end fitting TRBJ2-7 better, the J assignment may be wrong. The CDR3 consists of 16 residues. From germline, CDR1 is MNHNS and CDR2 SASEGT.

This rearrangement joins TRBV28 to TRBJ2-1, with TRBD2 matching 7 bases. V was pared by 5 bases and J by 14 bases, with 6 bases of the junction left unmatched. Germline loops: CDR1 MDHEN, CDR2 SYDVKM. This CDR3 has 11 residues. The CDR3 DNA reads TGTGCCAGCAGTACCCGGGGGAGGGAGTTCTTC. Amino acids: CASSTRGREFF.

This chain links TRBV5-4 with TRBJ2-3; 14 nucleotides match TRBD2. CDR1 is SGHNT and CDR2 is YYREEE in the germline V gene (reference sequence). Losses at the gene ends were 2 bases for V and 6 bases for J; bases not matched to a gene: 5. The CDR3 contains 16 residues. The CDR3 region is CASSFPGLAGVDTQYF. CDR3 nucleotide sequence: TGTGCCAGCAGCTTCCCGGGACTAGCGGGAGTGGATACGCAGTATTTT.

About this clonotype: The junction and the germline gene differ at one end; a read error may be behind it. V and J are TRBV7-8 and TRBJ2-7; TRBD1 aligns across 7 bases. The CDR3 is 15 residues long. CDR1 is SGHVS, CDR2 FQNEAQ, per germline. The CDR3 DNA follows: TGTGCCAGCAGCCCTGGGACAGCCTGGTATTCACCCCTCCACTTC. Amino acid sequence: CASSPGTAWYSPLHF.

This clonotype counts as medium-sized. This rearrangement joins TRBV7-6 to TRBJ2-1, with a tentative D call TRBD2 (6 bases). The end of the DNA aligns better with TRBJ2-7, so the J call may be wrong. Germline CDR1 reads SGHVS; CDR2 reads FNYEAQ. CDR3 length equals 16 residues. The CDR3: CASSFLTGDSYNEQYF. As DNA, the CDR3 is TGTGCCAGCAGCTTTTTAACGGGAGACTCCTACAATGAGCAGTACTTC.